This is a list of T cell receptor beta chains from one sample in a study of CD8+ T cells in alopecia areata. The method was immunoSEQ multiplex PCR; TCRdb's version includes in-frame clones alone and lacks a portion of them. The sample contains some 170,000 clones, around 64% of which appear only once. Here the sequenced sample was CD8+ T cells sorted from blood, taken at week 0. These receptors came from a human donor with alopecia areata. Each CDR3 is given with its conserved first and last residue.

V gene	J gene	CDR3 length	CDR3 protein
TRBV30	TRBJ1-1	13	CAWSPGGGTEAFF
TRBV2	TRBJ1-2	13	CASSDSENYGYTF
TRBV7-9	TRBJ1-1	12	CASSIDRTEAFF
TRBV12-5	TRBJ1-2	12	CASGTGQAILAF
TRBV10-2	TRBJ2-5	15	CASSDSTGGRETQYF
TRBV5-1	TRBJ1-1	15	CASSILPGENTEAFF
TRBV5-6	TRBJ1-2	14	CASSFGQSNYGYTF
TRBV6-6	TRBJ2-3	13	CASTSGLTDTQYF
TRBV5-6	TRBJ2-7	15	CASSPLRGYTYEQYF
TRBV30	-	11	CAWSAGQTQYF
TRBV7-9	TRBJ1-2	14	CASSRREGDYGYTF
TRBV27	TRBJ1-1	15	CASSISGMRDTEAFF
TRBV7-8	TRBJ2-2	16	CASSPPGTGASGELFF
TRBV7-9	TRBJ1-5	14	CASSLGPSNQPQHF